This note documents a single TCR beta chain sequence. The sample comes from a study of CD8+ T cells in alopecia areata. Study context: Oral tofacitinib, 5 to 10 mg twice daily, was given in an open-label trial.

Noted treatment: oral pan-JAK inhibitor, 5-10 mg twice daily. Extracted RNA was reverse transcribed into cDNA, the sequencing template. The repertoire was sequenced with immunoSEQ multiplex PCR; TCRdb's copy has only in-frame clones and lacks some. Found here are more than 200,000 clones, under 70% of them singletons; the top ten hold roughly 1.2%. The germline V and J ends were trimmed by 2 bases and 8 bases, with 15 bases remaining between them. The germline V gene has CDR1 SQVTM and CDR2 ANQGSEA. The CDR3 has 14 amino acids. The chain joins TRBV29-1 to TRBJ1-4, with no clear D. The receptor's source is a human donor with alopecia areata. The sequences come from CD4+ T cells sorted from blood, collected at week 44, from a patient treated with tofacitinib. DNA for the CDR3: TGCAGCGTTGAATACTCAGGCCGCCAAGAAAAACTGTTTTTT. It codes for CSVEYSGRQEKLFF.